These 18 T cell receptor beta chains were sequenced from one sample in a study of blood T cell repertoires in COVID-19. Clones were read by immunoSEQ multiplex PCR, and TCRdb kept only the in-frame ones, dropping some. The sample contains around 200,000 clones, approximately 89% of which appear only once. Sequenced input: PBMCs or T cells enriched from blood (not recorded which). All receptors come from a woman aged 40 to 49 with acute COVID-19.

V is TRBV12-5 and J is TRBJ1-5; TRBD1 aligns across 7 bases. V was pared by 6 bases and J by 2 bases, with 7 bases of the junction left unmatched. The CDR3 totals 15 residues. Germline loops: CDR1 LGHNT, CDR2 FRNRAP. CDR3 residues: CASGPTGNGNQPQHF. The CDR3 DNA is TGTGCTAGTGGCCCGACAGGGAACGGCAATCAGCCCCAGCATTTT.

This rearrangement joins TRBV28 to TRBJ2-1; possibly TRBD2 for D (5 bases). The CDR3 runs 16 residues. V was shortened by 1 base and J by 5 bases, with 15 bases between the two germline ends. Looked up from germline, CDR1 is MDHEN and CDR2 is SYDVKM. CDR3 coding DNA: TGTGCCAGCAGTTTATCCATCGACTACAATGACAATGAGCAGTTCTTC. As protein: CASSLSIDYNDNEQFF.

The V gene is TRBV25-1, the J gene TRBJ1-2; TRBD1 matches at 7 bases. In germline, CDR1 is MGHDK, CDR2 SYGVNS. Trimming at V came to 6 bases and at J to 6 bases, leaving 4 bases not matched to a gene. The CDR3 is made up of 12 amino acids. This CDR3 is CASRQGFDGYTF. In DNA, the CDR3 is TGTGCCAGCAGACAGGGGTTTGATGGCTACACCTTC.

The chain uses TRBV13 and TRBJ2-3; D possibly corresponds to TRBD1 (6 bases). The CDR3 covers 15 residues. V lost 0 bases and J 2 bases, leaving 9 bases between the germline ends. From germline, CDR1 is PRHDT and CDR2 FYEKMQ (reference sequence). CDR3: CASSLGAGDTDTQYF. DNA of the CDR3: TGTGCCAGCAGCTTAGGGGCAGGGGACACAGATACGCAGTATTTT.

The chain combines TRBV2 with TRBJ1-1, with unresolved D. This CDR3 has 11 amino acids. Trimming removed 9 bases from V and 3 bases from J, with 8 bases in between. Germline CDR1 reads SNHLY; CDR2 reads FYNNEI. The CDR3 sequence is CASTVYTEAFF. The CDR3 nucleotides read TGTGCCAGTACAGTTTACACTGAAGCTTTCTTT.

The rearrangement links TRBV7-2 to TRBJ2-1; D call uncertain. The CDR3 consists of 16 residues. From germline, CDR1 is SGHTA and CDR2 FQGNSA. V was cut by 3 bases and J by 0 bases, with 12 bases left in between. CDR3 sequence (DNA): TGTGCCAGCAGCTTGACTCGTTCTCGCTCCTACAATGAGCAGTTCTTC. The encoded protein is CASSLTRSRSYNEQFF.

The CDR3 bases are TGTGCCAGCTCACCTTCGCGGGCCGGGCGGGGGCCCGGCTACGAGCAGTACTTC. This encodes CASSPSRAGRGPGYEQYF. J is TRBJ2-7 and V is TRBV18; possible D gene TRBD2, 7 bases. Between the trimmed V and J ends, which lost 3 bases and 3 bases, there was a span of 24 bases. The CDR3 covers 18 residues. Germline CDR1 KGHSH, CDR2 LQKENI.

This chain uses TRBV5-8 with TRBJ1-5; 8 bases are a match to TRBD1. The CDR3 covers 16 residues. With V trimmed by 4 bases and J by 0 bases, 6 bases remained unmatched. Germline V gene data show CDR1 as SGHTS and CDR2 as YDEGEE. The DNA for the CDR3 is TGTGCCAGCAGCCTAATACAGGGGGATAGCAATCAGCCCCAGCATTTT. Its protein is CASSLIQGDSNQPQHF.

The chain uses TRBV5-5 and TRBJ2-7; 9 nucleotides line up with TRBD2. The CDR3 runs to 15 residues. Germline V gives CDR1 SGHKS, CDR2 YYEKEE (reference sequence). V lost 4 bases, J lost 0 bases, and 5 bases stayed unmatched. The CDR3 is CASSKGLADSYEQYF. Written as DNA, the CDR3 is TGTGCCAGCAGCAAGGGACTAGCTGACTCCTACGAGCAGTACTTC.

This clone appeared a single time. V gene TRBV4-2 combines with J gene TRBJ2-2, with D unresolved. The CDR3 has 14 amino acids. V lost 0 bases and J 6 bases, leaving 8 bases between the germline ends. Germline CDR1 LGHNA, CDR2 YNFKEQ. CDR3 amino acids: CASSQEWAPGELFF. Here the CDR3 DNA reads TGTGCCAGCAGCCAAGAGTGGGCACCCGGGGAGCTGTTTTTT.

The J gene is TRBJ2-7, the V gene TRBV19; TRBD1 matches 7 bases. Germline V lookup: CDR1 LNHDA, CDR2 SQIVND (reference sequence). With V trimmed by 3 bases and J by 1 base, 3 bases remained unmatched. The length of the CDR3 is 14 residues. CDR3 coding DNA: TGTGCCAGTAGTATTCGACAGGGTTCCTACGAGCAGTACTTC. Residues: CASSIRQGSYEQYF.

The V gene is TRBV10-3, the J gene TRBJ1-2; D not resolved. This CDR3 has 11 amino acids. V lost 10 bases and J 1 base, leaving 7 bases between the germline ends. Germline values: CDR1 ENHRY, CDR2 SYGVKD. CDR3 sequence (DNA): TGTGCCACGAGGGTTAACTATGGCTACACCTTC. The encoded protein is CATRVNYGYTF.

The rearrangement uses TRBV4-1 and TRBJ2-1; 9 bases map to TRBD2. This CDR3 is 15 amino acids long. J gave up 7 bases and V 4 bases, and 8 bases lay outside the gene matches. Per the germline V gene, CDR1 is MGHRA and CDR2 is YSYEKL. The CDR3 protein is CASSLVRGGTNEQFF. The DNA of the CDR3 is TGCGCCAGCAGCCTGGTGCGGGGGGGCACGAATGAGCAGTTCTTC.

The chain is built from TRBV9 and TRBJ2-2; D call uncertain. The V end was cut by 2 bases, the J end by 6 bases, with 5 bases between. The CDR3 contains 12 residues. The germline V gene encodes CDR1 SGDLS and CDR2 YYNGEE. The CDR3 DNA reads TGTGCCAGCAGCGTCTTCTCCGGGGAGCTGTTTTTT. Residues: CASSVFSGELFF.

As concerns this clone: Other DNA sequences in the same sample also yield this CDR3. V and J are TRBV18 and TRBJ2-5; D not resolved. V was pared by 3 bases and J by 2 bases, with 7 bases between. Germline CDR1 reads KGHSH; CDR2 reads LQKENI. CDR3 length equals 13 residues. CDR3 nucleotides: TGTGCCAGCTCACCCGGAGTTCAAGAGACCCAGTACTTC. Its translation is CASSPGVQETQYF.

In its sample, this clone was seen once. This sequence joins TRBV5-1 and TRBJ2-7; 9 nucleotides match TRBD2. The CDR3 is 15 residues long. The J segment lost 5 bases and the V segment lost 3 bases, leaving 9 bases of the junction unmatched. CDR1 and CDR2 (germline): SGHRS, YFSETQ. The CDR3 region has the DNA TGCGCCAGCAGCTATATTCCGGGACTAGCAAACGAGCAGTACTTC. Translating it yields CASSYIPGLANEQYF. Full variable domain (remainder filled in from reference TRBV5-1 and TRBJ2-7): KAGVTQTPRYLIKTRGQQVTLSCSPISGHRSVSWYQQTPGQGLQFLFEYFSETQRNKGNFPGRFSGRQFSNSRSEMNVSTLELGDSALYLCASSYIPGLANEQYFGPGTRLTVT.

The chain employs TRBV9 and TRBJ2-7; D gene uncertain. Trimming shortened V by 0 bases and J by 2 bases, and 9 bases separated the two germline ends. This CDR3 comprises 14 residues. The V gene's germline CDR1 is SGDLS and CDR2 YYNGEE. The CDR3 bases are TGTGCCAGCAGCGTAGAGCCGGTCGCCTACGAGCAGTACTTC. It specifies CASSVEPVAYEQYF.

The genes are TRBV4-2 and TRBJ2-3; 7 bases are a match to TRBD2. J gave up 3 bases and V 5 bases, and 8 bases lay outside the gene matches. From germline, CDR1 is LGHNA and CDR2 YNFKEQ. This CDR3 has 15 amino acids. The CDR3 DNA sequence: TGTGCCAGCAGCGTCAGCGGGGACGGGACAGATACGCAGTATTTT. Its protein is CASSVSGDGTDTQYF.